The clone carrying this T cell receptor beta chain was detected only a few times. Antigen unknown. Germline loops: CDR1 MGHRA, CDR2 YSYEKL. The CDR3 covers 13 residues. Trimming stripped 1 base from V and 3 bases from J, with 6 bases between. This entry is derived from a study of cytomegalovirus exposure and HLA in healthy donors. Regarding the study as a whole: Accurate predictions that matched the HLA-A and HLA-B alleles of most subjects were reportedly made from TCR beta sequences.

The PCR ran on 60 Vbeta and 13 Jbeta primers. The table came from immunoSEQ multiplex PCR; TCRdb's copy has only in-frame clones and leaves some out. This sample has 90,000 to 150,000 clones, with about 72% found just once. J is TRBJ1-2 and V is TRBV4-1; D remains ambiguous. The source of this sequence is a man over 45 in good health and CMV-seropositive. What was sequenced was PBMCs. The CDR3 protein is CASSQGRDYGYTF. The CDR3 nucleotides read TGCGCCAGCAGCCAAGGACGGGACTATGGCTACACCTTC.